Presented here are 30 T cell receptor beta chains from one specimen sequenced in a study of blood T cell repertoires in COVID-19. Clones were sequenced by immunoSEQ multiplex PCR, and TCRdb holds only the in-frame ones, with some missing. The data hold 140,000 or so clones, with approximately 80% observed a single time. Sequenced input: peripheral blood. Receptors were obtained from a man in his 70s who had recovered from COVID-19.

This chain uses TRBV30 with TRBJ2-1; a possible D gene is TRBD1 (5 bases). The CDR3 length is 14 residues. The germline V gene encodes CDR1 GTSNPN and CDR2 SVGIG (reference sequence). The germline V and J ends were trimmed by 5 bases and 5 bases, with 16 bases remaining between them. The CDR3 nucleotides are TGTGCCTGGGATAACTCCTGGGGCGACAATGAGCAGTTCTTC. Its translation is CAWDNSWGDNEQFF.

In its sample, this clone was seen once. The chain has TRBV9 and TRBJ1-2, with D unclear. Germline loops: CDR1 SGDLS, CDR2 YYNGEE. V was trimmed by 0 bases and J by 7 bases, leaving 10 bases between them. CDR3 length equals 13 residues. The CDR3 reads CASSVGADSGYTF. The CDR3 region has the DNA TGTGCCAGCAGCGTAGGGGCCGATAGTGGCTACACCTTC.

The chain carries TRBV5-1 and TRBJ1-1; 8 positions agree with TRBD1. Per the germline V gene, CDR1 is SGHRS and CDR2 is YFSETQ. The V segment lost 4 bases and the J segment 1 base; nucleotides outside the gene matches: 3. The CDR3 consists of 14 residues. Here the CDR3 DNA reads TGCGCCAGCAGCGGGGGACAGGAGAACACTGAAGCTTTCTTT. Translated, it gives CASSGGQENTEAFF.

The chain joins TRBV19 to TRBJ2-7; TRBD2 matches at 14 bases. The CDR3 contains 17 residues. In germline, CDR1 is LNHDA, CDR2 SQIVND (reference sequence). With 3 bases clipped from V and 1 base from J, the junction kept 5 bases outside the gene matches. This CDR3 is CASSMGLAGVLSYEQYF. The CDR3 DNA sequence: TGTGCCAGTAGTATGGGACTAGCGGGAGTTCTATCCTACGAGCAGTACTTC.

The rearrangement uses TRBV5-4 and TRBJ2-5; 13 nucleotides line up with TRBD2. The CDR3 is 16 residues long. Trimming removed 4 bases from V and 5 bases from J; junction bases left unmatched: 8. CDR1 and CDR2 (germline): SGHNT, YYREEE (reference sequence). CDR3 residues: CASSTTSGRIAETQYF. The CDR3, as DNA: TGTGCCAGCAGCACGACTAGCGGGAGGATCGCGGAGACCCAGTACTTC.

This chain joins TRBV6-5 and TRBJ1-2; D is undetermined. Trimming shortened V by 5 bases and J by 1 base, and 8 bases separated the two germline ends. This CDR3 comprises 13 residues. Germline CDR1 is MNHEY and CDR2 is SVGAGI. CDR3 sequence reads: CASSPGHNYGYTF. Here the CDR3 DNA reads TGTGCCAGCAGTCCCGGTCATAACTATGGCTACACCTTC.

The chain has TRBV19 and TRBJ2-3; D uncertain. There are 13 residues in the CDR3. Germline V gene lookup returns CDR1 LNHDA and CDR2 SQIVND (reference sequence). Trimming took 8 bases from V and 2 from J, leaving 11 bases between them. CDR3 sequence reads: CASALSFTDTQYF. The CDR3 region has the DNA TGTGCCAGTGCTCTTAGCTTCACAGATACGCAGTATTTT. The whole variable domain, filled in from reference TRBV19 and TRBJ2-3, reads DGGITQSPKYLFRKEGQNVTLSCEQNLNHDAMYWYRQDPGQGLRLIYYSQIVNDFQKGDIAEGYSVSREKKESFPLTVTSAQKNPTAFYLCASALSFTDTQYFGPGTRLTVL.

The chain couples TRBV7-6 to TRBJ2-1; D gene unclear. V lost 0 bases and J 6 bases, leaving 6 bases between the germline ends. Germline-derived CDR1 and CDR2 are SGHVS and FNYEAQ. The CDR3 runs to 13 residues. CDR3 nucleotides: TGTGCCAGCAGCTTAGCCGGGTTCAATGAGCAGTTCTTC. This encodes CASSLAGFNEQFF.

The chain combines TRBV27 with TRBJ2-3, with 14 positions matching TRBD2. Germline loops: CDR1 MNHEY, CDR2 SMNVEV (reference sequence). The CDR3 covers 16 residues. J lost 5 bases, V lost 5 bases, and 6 bases had no gene match. DNA for the CDR3: TGTGCCAGCAGTCCCCGACTAGCGGGAGGGGTAGATACGCAGTATTTT. Translating gives CASSPRLAGGVDTQYF.

The rearrangement uses TRBV6-2 or TRBV6-3 and TRBJ2-3, with 7 bases that match TRBD2. This CDR3 comprises 18 residues. Germline-derived CDR1 and CDR2 are MNHEY and SVGEGT. The V segment lost 5 bases and the J segment 0 bases; nucleotides outside the gene matches: 14. CDR3 nucleotides: TGTGCCAGCAGTCAACGCCGACATGGACTAGTCAGCACAGATACGCAGTATTTT. Residues: CASSQRRHGLVSTDTQYF.

This clone was picked up a small number of times. V and J are TRBV30 and TRBJ1-6; 7 nucleotides match TRBD1. The CDR3 extends over 13 amino acids. V lost 3 bases to trimming and J lost 7 bases; unmatched junction nucleotides: 3. Germline loops: CDR1 GTSNPN, CDR2 SVGIG (reference sequence). CDR3 sequence (DNA): TGTGCCTGGAGGAGGGGGCGAAATTCACCCCTCCACTTT. Its protein is CAWRRGRNSPLHF.

The chain has TRBV11-2 and TRBJ2-7, with 10 positions matching TRBD2. This CDR3 region has 15 residues. CDR1 and CDR2 (germline): SGHAT, FQNNGV. The junction had 13 bases not matched to a gene; V was cut back by 5 bases and J by 9 bases. The CDR3 DNA is TGTGCCAGCAGCCCCGGGACTAGCGTTGGTGTACGGCAGTACTTC. Protein: CASSPGTSVGVRQYF.

CDR3 nucleotides: TGTGCCAGCAGCGAACTAGCGGATCACTACGAGCAGTACTTC. Its translation is CASSELADHYEQYF. The chain links TRBV6-6 to TRBJ2-7; TRBD2 matches 8 bases. Losses at the gene ends were 6 bases for V and 3 bases for J; bases not matched to a gene: 7. Germline values: CDR1 MNHNY, CDR2 SVGAGI (reference sequence). There are 14 residues in the CDR3.

V gene TRBV29-1 combines with J gene TRBJ1-4, with no clear D. The V end lost 3 bases, the J end lost 5 bases, and 7 bases lay between the germline ends. CDR1 SQVTM and CDR2 ANQGSEA come from the germline V gene. The CDR3 extends over 12 amino acids. CDR3 DNA: TGCAGCGTTGAGGGAGAGAATGAAAAACTGTTTTTT. It translates to CSVEGENEKLFF. Supplemented by reference TRBV29-1 and TRBJ1-4, the full variable domain reads SAVISQKPSRDICQRGTSLTIQCQVDSQVTMMFWYRQQPGQSLTLIATANQGSEATYESGFVIDKFPISRPNLTFSTLTVSNMSPEDSSIYLCSVEGENEKLFFGSGTQLSVL.

A single count supports this clone. The chain joins TRBV20-1 to TRBJ2-7; 9 positions match TRBD2. V lost 3 bases and J lost 5; bases outside the gene matches: 8. The CDR3 has 14 amino acids. From germline, CDR1 is DFQATT and CDR2 SNEGSKA (reference sequence). CDR3 bases: TGCAGTGCTAGTAGAGGCGGGAGGGCTAACGAGCAGTACTTC. Translated, it gives CSASRGGRANEQYF.

The chain combines TRBV10-3 with TRBJ2-3; D unresolved. CDR1 and CDR2 (germline): ENHRY, SYGVKD. CDR3 length: 17 residues. V was clipped by 2 bases and J by 0 bases, with 15 bases between them. CDR3 in DNA: TGTGCCATCAGTGAGGGTATACTTGTCACTAGCACAGATACGCAGTATTTT. Translating gives CAISEGILVTSTDTQYF.

This clone was seen a handful of times. The chain employs TRBV4-3 and TRBJ2-7; 7 nucleotides agree with TRBD1. The V gene's germline CDR1 is LGHNA and CDR2 YSLEER. The V segment lost 4 bases and the J segment 2 bases; nucleotides outside the gene matches: 11. CDR3 size: 16 residues. CDR3 protein: CASSRDRVPTPYEQYF. Written as DNA, the CDR3 is TGCGCCAGCAGCCGAGACAGGGTTCCGACCCCCTACGAGCAGTACTTC.

The chain recombines TRBV7-3 with TRBJ2-5; weak D call: TRBD2 (6 bases). V dropped 2 bases and J dropped 1 base, with 11 bases sitting between them. The germline V gene has CDR1 SGHTA and CDR2 FQGTGA. This CDR3 has 15 amino acids. The CDR3 reads CASSLVGDFQETQYF. CDR3 nucleotide sequence: TGTGCCAGCAGCTTAGTGGGGGACTTCCAAGAGACCCAGTACTTC.

The chain joins TRBV12-2 to TRBJ1-1. TRBV12-2 is annotated as a pseudogene. This CDR3 has 17 amino acids. In DNA, the CDR3 is TGTGCCACGCGGGGGTCCGGCAGATCCGAGTCTAGCTACGAAGCTTTCTTT. It encodes CATRGSGRSESSYEAFF.

The chain is built from TRBV4-1 and TRBJ2-7; tentatively, D is TRBD2 (5 bases). The CDR3 covers 16 residues. V dropped 4 bases and J dropped 0 bases, with 16 bases sitting between them. The germline V gene encodes CDR1 MGHRA and CDR2 YSYEKL. CDR3 DNA: TGCGCCAGCAGCCGACATAGCGAAATAAGCTCCTACGAGCAGTACTTC. The encoded protein is CASSRHSEISSYEQYF.

This sequence joins TRBV3-1 (or the pseudogene TRBV3-2) and TRBJ2-7; D possibly corresponds to TRBD1 (5 bases). The CDR3 contains 14 residues. Germline assignment: CDR1 LGHDT and CDR2 YNNKEL (reference sequence). V was shortened by 1 base and J by 2 bases, with 9 bases between the two germline ends. The CDR3 DNA is TGTGCCAGCAGCCAAGCACAGGCGGCCTACGAGCAGTACTTC. As protein: CASSQAQAAYEQYF.

The J gene is TRBJ2-2, the V gene TRBV4-1, with D maybe TRBD1 (5 bases). The CDR3 spans 16 residues. The germline V and J ends were trimmed by 0 bases and 6 bases, with 14 bases remaining between them. Germline values: CDR1 MGHRA, CDR2 YSYEKL. This chain's CDR3 is CASSQDLQGAAGELFF. Here the CDR3 DNA reads TGCGCCAGCAGCCAAGATCTACAAGGGGCGGCCGGGGAGCTGTTTTTT.

This rearrangement joins TRBV19 to TRBJ2-1, with 8 positions matching TRBD2. V shed 7 bases, J shed 4 bases, and the junction held 9 bases outside the gene matches. Germline-derived CDR1 and CDR2 are LNHDA and SQIVND (reference sequence). This CDR3 has 15 amino acids. In DNA, the CDR3 is TGTGCCAGTACGGGGGGGGATGGGCTGTACAATGAGCAGTTCTTC. It yields the protein CASTGGDGLYNEQFF.

The J gene is TRBJ2-3, the V gene TRBV7-9; 11 positions agree with TRBD2. The germline V gene has CDR1 SEHNR and CDR2 FQNEAQ (reference sequence). CDR3 length: 15 residues. V was pared by 1 base and J by 3 bases, with 0 bases of the junction left unmatched. The CDR3 region has the DNA TGTGCCAGCAGCTTAGGACTAGCGGGAACAGATACGCAGTATTTT. Protein product: CASSLGLAGTDTQYF.

As to this clone: The identical CDR3 is also encoded by other nucleotide sequences in the sample. The chain couples TRBV5-1 to TRBJ2-7; 8 nucleotides align to TRBD1. Trimming at V came to 4 bases and at J to 1 base, leaving 4 bases not matched to a gene. Germline V gives CDR1 SGHRS, CDR2 YFSETQ. CDR3 length: 14 amino acids. This chain's CDR3 is CASSPGQGSYEQYF. CDR3 bases: TGCGCCAGCAGCCCTGGACAGGGTTCCTACGAGCAGTACTTC.

V is TRBV5-4 and J is TRBJ2-5, with TRBD1 matching 8 bases. This CDR3 spans 15 amino acids. The V and J ends lost 3 bases and 5 bases, in that order; junction bases with no gene match: 9. CDR1 SGHNT and CDR2 YYREEE come from the germline V gene (reference sequence). This CDR3 reads CASSYQDRDLETQYF. The DNA for the CDR3 is TGTGCCAGCAGCTACCAGGACAGGGATTTGGAGACCCAGTACTTC.

This clone was observed once. This rearrangement joins TRBV7-2 to TRBJ2-7; D possibly corresponds to TRBD2 (5 bases). The germline V gene has CDR1 SGHTA and CDR2 FQGNSA. Trimming took 4 bases from V and 2 from J, leaving 12 bases between them. This CDR3 contains 14 residues. CDR3 nucleotides: TGTGCCAGCAGCTCGGGATTAAAGACCTACGAGCAGTACTTC. It yields the protein CASSSGLKTYEQYF. The complete variable domain, with remaining parts taken from reference TRBV7-2 and TRBJ2-7, reads GAGVSQSPSNKVTEKGKDVELRCDPISGHTALYWYRQSLGQGLEFLIYFQGNSAPDKSGLPSDRFSAERTGGSVSTLTIQRTQQEDSAVYLCASSSGLKTYEQYFGPGTRLTVT.

The chain has TRBV7-2 and TRBJ1-1; D is perhaps TRBD1 (6 bases). This CDR3 has 14 residues. CDR1 is SGHTA, CDR2 FQGNSA, per germline. Trimming left V 5 bases short and J 5 bases short, with 15 bases between. The CDR3 loop is CASSQERGWTEAFF. CDR3 sequence (DNA): TGTGCCAGCAGCCAAGAAAGGGGGTGGACTGAAGCTTTCTTT.

The CDR3 sequence: CASGLGDRDNEQYF. CDR3 coding DNA: TGTGCTAGTGGTTTGGGGGACAGGGATAACGAGCAGTACTTC. The chain couples TRBV12-5 to TRBJ2-7; 9 bases are a match to TRBD1. CDR3 length equals 14 residues. Trimming cost V 1 base and J 5 bases; bases outside gene matches: 3. CDR1 and CDR2 (germline): LGHNT, FRNRAP.

The rearrangement links TRBV3-1 (or the pseudogene TRBV3-2) to TRBJ2-7; 7 bases align to TRBD1. The trim removed 2 bases at V and 5 bases at J, leaving 15 bases unmatched. Germline CDR1 LGHDT, CDR2 YNNKEL (reference sequence). CDR3 length: 17 residues. The CDR3 DNA sequence: TGTGCCAGCAGCCAATTAGGACAGGAGGAAACTGGGGACGAGCAGTACTTC. It yields the protein CASSQLGQEETGDEQYF.